These 18 T cell receptor beta chains were sequenced from one sample in a study of T-cell memory formation after mild COVID-19. A single record per CDR3 protein comes from TCRdb applying MiXCR to the 5' RACE reads. The sample shows 100,000 to 150,000 distinct CDR3 sequences, around 15% of them seen only once. The sample consisted of PBMCs or a T cell subset sorted from them (not recorded which). These receptors were obtained from a young man who had mild COVID-19 (a few samples of this study predate the infection). Cell type and time point are not known.

In its sample, this clonotype was seen a few times. The J gene is TRBJ2-2, the V gene TRBV20-1, with 9 nucleotides matching TRBD1. Trimming took 1 base from V and 4 from J; bases not matched to a gene: 7. Per germline, CDR1 DFQATT and CDR2 SNEGSKA (reference sequence). CDR3 length equals 16 residues. The CDR3 bases are TGCAGTGCTAGAGCCCCGGGACAGGGCTTCACCGGGGAGCTGTTTTTT. Translation gives CSARAPGQGFTGELFF.

This clonotype has just a few counts. In DNA, the CDR3 is TGTGCCAGCTCACCACGGCGCTACGAGCAGTACGTC. Encoded protein: CASSPRRYEQYV. The chain has TRBV18 and TRBJ2-7, with D unclear. Germline V CDR1 and CDR2: KGHSH, LQKENI. The CDR3 consists of 12 residues. Trimming pared 1 base from V and 3 bases from J, leaving 4 bases between.

This clonotype appeared a few times. This chain uses TRBV5-1 with TRBJ1-1, with D possibly TRBD1 on 6 matching bases. The V gene lost 3 bases and the J gene lost 2 bases, with 8 bases spanning the gap. The CDR3 totals 13 residues. Germline V gives CDR1 SGHRS, CDR2 YFSETQ. CDR3 coding DNA: TGCGCCAGCAGCTCGACAGGAAACACTGAAGCTTTCTTT. This encodes CASSSTGNTEAFF.

This chain connects TRBV6-4 to TRBJ2-3; no firm D call. The germline CDR1 and CDR2 sequences are MRHNA and SNTAGT. Trimming cost V 6 bases and J 5 bases, with 12 bases left between them. The CDR3 sequence is 13 residues long. CDR3 in amino acids: CASSASWGDTQYF. The CDR3 coding sequence is TGTGCCAGCAGCGCTAGTTGGGGAGATACGCAGTATTTT.

This clonotype came up a few times. The V and J genes are TRBV3-1 and TRBJ2-3; D remains unclear. The germline V gene encodes CDR1 LGHDT and CDR2 YNNKEL (reference sequence). The CDR3 runs to 14 residues. V lost 2 bases and J lost 4, with 10 bases in between. The CDR3 DNA follows: TGTGCCAGCAGCCAATTTACCTTCGCAGATACGCAGTATTTT. It codes for CASSQFTFADTQYF.

This clonotype was observed a few times. V and J are TRBV7-2 and TRBJ2-3, with TRBD1 identical over 9 bases. CDR1 SGHTA and CDR2 FQGNSA come from the germline V gene. There are 17 residues in the CDR3. V lost 5 bases, J lost 5 bases, and 14 bases stayed unmatched. CDR3 loop: CASSRSQVGQGGDTQYF. The CDR3 DNA is TGTGCCAGCAGCCGGTCGCAGGTGGGACAGGGAGGAGATACGCAGTATTTT.

The chain links TRBV28 to TRBJ2-3, with 9 bases that match TRBD1. CDR1 and CDR2 from the germline V gene are MDHEN and SYDVKM. CDR3 length: 15 residues. Trimming took 7 bases from V and 0 from J; bases not matched to a gene: 5. CDR3 loop: CASTSGTGSTDTQYF. CDR3 coding DNA: TGTGCCAGCACATCCGGGACAGGGAGCACAGATACGCAGTATTTT. Full variable domain (rest looked up from reference TRBV28 and TRBJ2-3): DVKVTQSSRYLVKRTGEKVFLECVQDMDHENMFWYRQDPGLGLRLIYFSYDVKMKEKGDIPEGYSVSREKKERFSLILESASTNQTSMYLCASTSGTGSTDTQYFGPGTRLTVL.

The V and J genes are TRBV9 and TRBJ1-3; D is unresolved. The V end lost 4 bases, the J end lost 8 bases, and 16 bases lay between the germline ends. The CDR3 sequence is 14 residues long. The germline CDR1 and CDR2 sequences are SGDLS and YYNGEE. The CDR3 protein is CASSPEIGKDTIYF. DNA of the CDR3: TGTGCCAGCAGCCCCGAAATCGGGAAGGACACCATATATTTT.

This clonotype was picked up many times. The chain combines TRBV24-1 with TRBJ2-1; D remains ambiguous. V was clipped by 0 bases and J by 0 bases, with 8 bases between them. The germline gives CDR1 KGHDR, CDR2 SFDVKD. The CDR3 runs 16 residues. The CDR3 is CATSDLLLSSYNEQFF. The CDR3 coding sequence is TGTGCCACCAGTGATTTGCTATTGAGCTCCTACAATGAGCAGTTCTTC.

This chain connects TRBV20-1 to TRBJ1-4, with 7 bases lining up with TRBD1. From germline, CDR1 is DFQATT and CDR2 SNEGSKA (reference sequence). This CDR3 comprises 13 residues. J gave up 8 bases and V 4 bases, and 7 bases lay outside the gene matches. Here the CDR3 DNA reads TGCAGTGCTACCCAGGGGGTTGGGGAAAAACTGTTTTTT. Protein: CSATQGVGEKLFF.

The chain uses TRBV11-2 and TRBJ2-7; D gene unclear. The CDR3 consists of 12 residues. Trimming pared 3 bases from V and 5 bases from J, leaving 8 bases between. Germline V gene sequence: CDR1 SGHAT, CDR2 FQNNGV. In DNA, the CDR3 is TGTGCCAGCAGCTTTGTGAGTGACGAGCAGTACGTC. Protein sequence: CASSFVSDEQYV.

The chain joins TRBV6-2 or TRBV6-3 to TRBJ2-1; 8 bases fit TRBD2. The length of the CDR3 is 17 residues. Per germline, CDR1 MNHEY and CDR2 SVGEGT. The V and J ends lost 6 bases and 8 bases, in that order; junction bases with no gene match: 18. The CDR3 DNA reads TGTGCCAGCAGACCTACCTCGGCCCGGGGGGGTATCGATGAGCAGTTCTTC. It is translated as CASRPTSARGGIDEQFF.

This clonotype has more than one count but fewer than ten. The chain uses TRBV4-1 and TRBJ1-2; 10 bases agree with TRBD1. Trimming cost V 6 bases and J 3 bases; bases outside gene matches: 10. Germline lookup yields CDR1 MGHRA and CDR2 YSYEKL. This CDR3 is 16 amino acids long. CDR3 in DNA: TGCGCCAGCAGGGCACCGGGACAGGGGCCTGACTATGGCTACACCTTC. Translated: CASRAPGQGPDYGYTF.

This clonotype was seen many times. The V gene is TRBV20-1, the J gene TRBJ2-7, with D possibly being TRBD1 (6 bases). V lost 6 bases and J 0 bases, leaving 15 bases between the germline ends. The CDR3 spans 14 residues. Germline V gene data show CDR1 as DFQATT and CDR2 as SNEGSKA (reference sequence). For the CDR3, the DNA is TGCAGTGCGCGAGACAGGATAGCCTCCTACGAGCAGTACTTC. Its translation is CSARDRIASYEQYF.

The genes are TRBV7-2 and TRBJ2-5, with 9 bases identical to TRBD2. Germline values: CDR1 SGHTA, CDR2 FQGNSA. V shed 0 bases, J shed 5 bases, and the junction held 7 bases outside the gene matches. This CDR3 contains 16 residues. DNA for the CDR3: TGTGCCAGCAGCTTAGCAGAAGCGGGGGGTGCGGAGACCCAGTACTTC. Amino acids: CASSLAEAGGAETQYF.

This clonotype was detected only a few times. The chain is built from TRBV7-9 and TRBJ2-7; no definite D call. The CDR3 contains 13 residues. Between the trimmed V and J ends, which lost 3 bases and 2 bases, there was a span of 8 bases. Germline V CDR1 and CDR2: SEHNR, FQNEAQ (reference sequence). CDR3 bases: TGTGCCAGCAGCTTGTACGGTACCTACGAGCAGTACGTC. This encodes CASSLYGTYEQYV.

The rearrangement uses TRBV18 and TRBJ1-1; D is unclear. The V end was cut by 6 bases, the J end by 6 bases, with 14 bases between. CDR1 and CDR2 from the germline V gene are KGHSH and LQKENI. The CDR3 extends over 13 amino acids. CDR3 in DNA: TGTGCCAGCTCTTCCGACTTGTCTTCTGAAGCTTTCTTT. Protein: CASSSDLSSEAFF.

The chain employs TRBV12-3 or TRBV12-4 and TRBJ1-1; the D gene is possibly TRBD1 (5 bases). The V end lost 5 bases, the J end lost 0 bases, and 10 bases lay between the germline ends. The CDR3 runs 14 residues. CDR3 protein: CASSPTGLNTEAFF. In DNA, the CDR3 is TGTGCCAGCAGTCCAACGGGACTGAACACTGAAGCTTTCTTT.